These 24 T cell receptor beta chains were sequenced from one sample in a study of cytomegalovirus exposure and HLA in healthy donors. PCR involved 60 Vbeta and 13 Jbeta primers. The data were produced by immunoSEQ multiplex PCR, yet TCRdb's version contains in-frame clones alone and is incomplete. This table holds some 200,000 clones, 80% to 85% found once. The sequencing input was PBMCs. The receptors were gathered from a woman aged 45-65 years in good health and CMV-seropositive.

The rearrangement links TRBV10-3 to TRBJ1-1, with D tentatively TRBD1 (6 bases). There are 13 residues in the CDR3. The germline V and J ends were trimmed by 5 bases and 5 bases, with 12 bases remaining between them. Germline-derived CDR1 and CDR2 are ENHRY and SYGVKD. CDR3 region: CAISSRGETEAFF. In DNA, the CDR3 is TGTGCCATCAGTTCCAGGGGTGAGACTGAAGCTTTCTTT.

V gene TRBV25-1 combines with J gene TRBJ2-3; 10 bases match TRBD1. Trimming at V came to 5 bases and at J to 3 bases, leaving 2 bases not matched to a gene. CDR1 and CDR2 (germline): MGHDK, SYGVNS. The CDR3 extends over 14 amino acids. The CDR3 DNA follows: TGTGCCAGCAGTCGACAGGGGGCGACAGATACGCAGTATTTT. This gives the protein CASSRQGATDTQYF.

The V gene is TRBV19, the J gene TRBJ1-2, with D uncertain. The germline V gene has CDR1 LNHDA and CDR2 SQIVND (reference sequence). V was cut by 7 bases and J by 4 bases, with 22 bases left in between. The CDR3 extends over 16 amino acids. Written as DNA, the CDR3 is TGTGCCAGTAAGGAGTCCTTTGAAATGCGGGCCTATGGCTACACCTTC. Protein sequence: CASKESFEMRAYGYTF.

The chain couples TRBV2 to TRBJ1-2; no firm D call. The germline gives CDR1 SNHLY, CDR2 FYNNEI. CDR3 length: 12 residues. The germline V and J ends were trimmed by 8 bases and 7 bases, with 14 bases remaining between them. Here the CDR3 reads CASVEGFSGYTF. CDR3 nucleotides: TGTGCCAGCGTGGAGGGATTCAGTGGCTACACCTTC.

The J gene is TRBJ1-4, the V gene TRBV7-2, with D unresolved. Germline lookup yields CDR1 SGHTA and CDR2 FQGNSA. V gave up 2 bases and J gave up 7 bases, with 11 bases separating them. The CDR3 spans 14 residues. The CDR3 loop reads CASSLMGWSEKLFF. In DNA form, the CDR3 reads TGTGCCAGCAGCTTAATGGGTTGGAGTGAAAAACTGTTTTTT.

This clone is a singleton in its sample. The chain joins TRBV29-1 to TRBJ2-5, with 7 bases that match TRBD1. This CDR3 has 14 amino acids. Germline trimming cut 3 bases from V and 0 bases from J; bases unmatched to any gene: 4. Germline lookup yields CDR1 SQVTM and CDR2 ANQGSEA. CDR3 residues: CSVDPGQNQETQYF. For the CDR3, the DNA is TGCAGCGTTGACCCGGGACAGAACCAAGAGACCCAGTACTTC.

The rearrangement links TRBV29-1 to TRBJ2-1, with 7 bases matching TRBD1. The trim removed 3 bases at V and 7 bases at J, leaving 3 bases unmatched. The CDR3 contains 12 residues. Looked up from germline, CDR1 is SQVTM and CDR2 is ANQGSEA. Here the CDR3 DNA reads TGCAGCGTTGATGCAGGGGGAAATGAGCAGTTCTTC. Translating it yields CSVDAGGNEQFF.

Comment on this clone: The junction departs from germline at one end; a sequencing error may be responsible. This CDR3 is also generated by other DNA sequences in the sample. The chain employs TRBV6-5 and TRBJ1-1, with a possible D match to TRBD1 (5 bases). The V gene's germline CDR1 is MNHEY and CDR2 SVGAGI. CDR3 size: 14 residues. CDR3 sequence: CASSKGTPTLEAFF. CDR3 coding DNA: TGTGCCAGCAGTAAAGGGACTCCTACCCTAGAAGCCTTCTTT.

The chain recombines TRBV18 with TRBJ1-5; D gene uncertain. V was shortened by 3 bases and J by 6 bases, with 9 bases between the two germline ends. This CDR3 has 13 residues. Germline V lookup: CDR1 KGHSH, CDR2 LQKENI. CDR3 coding DNA: TGTGCCAGCTCACCGGTTCGGGGTCAGCCCCAGCATTTT. Its protein is CASSPVRGQPQHF.

A note on this clone: One end of the junction is discordant with germline, which a read error may explain. The chain recombines TRBV5-5 with TRBJ2-4, with TRBD1 matching 7 bases. The CDR3 is 13 amino acids. Germline V lookup: CDR1 SGHKS, CDR2 YYEKEE (reference sequence). CDR3 bases: TGTGCCAGCAGATCCGGGACAGAAAACAGTCAGTACTTC. This translates into CASRSGTENSQYF.

This chain connects TRBV28 to TRBJ2-1; 7 nucleotides agree with TRBD2. Germline trimming cut 4 bases from V and 6 bases from J; bases unmatched to any gene: 12. Germline loops: CDR1 MDHEN, CDR2 SYDVKM. This CDR3 spans 16 amino acids. This chain's CDR3 is CASSSPSGGAGNEQFF. The CDR3 nucleotides are TGTGCCAGCAGTTCCCCTAGCGGAGGGGCGGGCAATGAGCAGTTCTTC.

This clone was detected only a few times. V gene TRBV6-6 combines with J gene TRBJ1-3; D call uncertain. Deletions cut 6 bases from V and 4 bases from J, with 16 bases between. The CDR3 totals 15 residues. Germline CDR1 reads MNHNY; CDR2 reads SVGAGI (reference sequence). The CDR3 DNA sequence: TGTGCCAGCAGGGGAGGGTCTCTGTCGGGAAACACCATATATTTT. As protein: CASRGGSLSGNTIYF.

The chain couples TRBV4-1 to TRBJ1-4; 10 nucleotides line up with TRBD1. The germline CDR1 and CDR2 sequences are MGHRA and YSYEKL. The CDR3 length is 15 residues. The trim removed 4 bases at V and 8 bases at J, leaving 7 bases unmatched. CDR3 loop: CASSRFGTGEEKLFF. CDR3 in DNA: TGCGCCAGCAGCCGATTCGGGACAGGGGAGGAAAAACTGTTTTTT.

This clone has just one count. The chain links TRBV9 to TRBJ2-2; the match to TRBD1 covers 7 bases. Looked up from germline, CDR1 is SGDLS and CDR2 is YYNGEE. V shed 7 bases and J 0 bases; nucleotides not matched to a gene: 9. CDR3 length: 16 amino acids. DNA of the CDR3: TGTGCCAGCGGGACAGAACAGATCGCGAACACCGGGGAGCTGTTTTTT. Translated, it gives CASGTEQIANTGELFF.

As DNA, the CDR3 is TGCGCCAGCAGGGTACCGGGACAGGGGAATTCACCCCTCCACTTT. Translated, it gives CASRVPGQGNSPLHF. The chain joins TRBV5-1 to TRBJ1-6, with 10 bases lining up with TRBD1. CDR1 is SGHRS and CDR2 is YFSETQ in the germline V gene. This CDR3 spans 15 amino acids. The V gene end was trimmed by 5 bases and the J gene end by 7 bases; junction bases not matched to a gene: 6.

This clone was seen more than once but under ten times. V usage is TRBV19 and J usage is TRBJ1-2; 9 positions match TRBD1. Germline V CDR1 and CDR2: LNHDA, SQIVND (reference sequence). The CDR3 has 14 residues. V lost 8 bases to trimming and J lost 5 bases; unmatched junction nucleotides: 9. CDR3 sequence (DNA): TGTGCCAGTTCGTTGGGACAGGGAGGTTATGGCTACACCTTC. Its protein product is CASSLGQGGYGYTF.

The chain employs TRBV2 and TRBJ2-1; D possibly corresponds to TRBD1 (6 bases). Germline V gene lookup returns CDR1 SNHLY and CDR2 FYNNEI. There are 13 residues in the CDR3. V lost 2 bases and J lost 6, with 8 bases in between. The CDR3 spells CASSELRGNEQFF. The CDR3, as DNA: TGTGCCAGCAGTGAACTCAGGGGCAATGAGCAGTTCTTC.

The chain recombines TRBV5-1 with TRBJ2-2; tentatively, D is TRBD2 (5 bases). V was cut by 4 bases and J by 3 bases, with 10 bases left in between. There are 14 residues in the CDR3. Germline V lookup: CDR1 SGHRS, CDR2 YFSETQ. CDR3 in amino acids: CASSKDSHTGELFF. For the CDR3, the DNA is TGCGCCAGCAGCAAGGACTCCCACACCGGGGAGCTGTTTTTT.

This chain links TRBV6-5 with TRBJ2-5; D not certain. Per germline, CDR1 MNHEY and CDR2 SVGAGI. This CDR3 contains 14 residues. The ends were cut back, 2 bases at V and 4 bases at J, with 11 bases in the middle. The CDR3 DNA sequence: TGTGCCAGCAGTTACGGTGGGCACGGAGAGACCCAGTACTTC. Residues: CASSYGGHGETQYF.

V usage is TRBV10-3 and J usage is TRBJ2-1, with 9 positions matching TRBD1. After removal of 10 bases from V and 5 bases from J, the junction contained 9 bases not matched to a gene. Germline loops: CDR1 ENHRY, CDR2 SYGVKD. CDR3 length: 14 amino acids. In DNA form, the CDR3 reads TGTGCCACTAAACAGGGGGCCATCAACAATGAGCAGTTCTTC. It specifies CATKQGAINNEQFF.

CDR3 sequence reads: CASSQFHEVNYGYTF. CDR3 bases: TGCGCCAGCAGCCAATTCCACGAGGTTAACTATGGCTACACCTTC. The J gene is TRBJ1-2, the V gene TRBV4-1; D ambiguous. This CDR3 comprises 15 residues. Deletions cut 2 bases from V and 1 base from J, with 11 bases between. Germline lookup yields CDR1 MGHRA and CDR2 YSYEKL.

The chain joins TRBV10-3 to TRBJ1-2; 10 bases map to TRBD1. The germline CDR1 and CDR2 sequences are ENHRY and SYGVKD. Trimming at V came to 4 bases and at J to 6 bases, leaving 17 bases not matched to a gene. The CDR3 runs 18 residues. The CDR3 region is CAISVGLGGTGEKNGYTF. As DNA, the CDR3 is TGTGCCATCAGTGTCGGGCTCGGCGGGACAGGGGAGAAGAATGGCTACACCTTC.

This chain connects TRBV19 to TRBJ1-2, with 8 bases aligning to TRBD1. The CDR3 runs to 14 residues. CDR1 and CDR2 from the germline V gene are LNHDA and SQIVND (reference sequence). J gave up 0 bases and V 5 bases, and 2 bases lay outside the gene matches. Here the CDR3 reads CASSVQGANYGYTF. CDR3 in DNA: TGTGCCAGTAGTGTACAGGGGGCTAACTATGGCTACACCTTC. The full variable domain, completed using reference TRBV19 and TRBJ1-2, is DGGITQSPKYLFRKEGQNVTLSCEQNLNHDAMYWYRQDPGQGLRLIYYSQIVNDFQKGDIAEGYSVSREKKESFPLTVTSAQKNPTAFYLCASSVQGANYGYTFGSGTRLTVV.

V gene TRBV6-1 combines with J gene TRBJ2-7; D gene uncertain. Germline CDR1 is MNHNS and CDR2 is SASEGT. This CDR3 contains 15 residues. V lost 6 bases, J lost 7 bases, and 22 bases lay in between. The CDR3 coding sequence is TGTGCCAGCAGAGGTGACTCCTCATTGATGCGAGAGCAGTACTTC. Amino acids: CASRGDSSLMREQYF.